These 31 T cell receptor beta chains were all obtained from the same sample, sequenced in a study of T cell repertoires in cytomegalovirus infection. These receptors lack a known antigen. TCRdb processed the reads anew with MiXCR; each CDR3 protein has one entry. The sample consists of under 450,000 distinct CDR3 sequences, about 35% of them appearing once. The sample here was cultured PBMCs, taken from culture after CMV antigen stimulation. These receptors were taken from a human donor in good health (CMV status not recorded). Some clones in this sample may be carry-over from other donors' samples.

The chain joins TRBV19 to TRBJ2-5, with D perhaps TRBD1 (6 bases). The CDR3 covers 13 residues. The V gene's germline CDR1 is LNHDA and CDR2 SQIVND (reference sequence). Trimming took off 8 bases at V and 5 bases at J, with 15 bases between the two ends. The CDR3 coding sequence is TGTGCCAGTTCCGGGACACGGCGGGAGACCCAGTACTTC. It is translated as CASSGTRRETQYF.

The chain joins TRBV15 to TRBJ2-5; 10 bases are shared with TRBD2. This CDR3 region has 15 residues. Trimming cost V 5 bases and J 5 bases; bases outside gene matches: 8. The germline V gene has CDR1 LNHNV and CDR2 YYDKDF (reference sequence). DNA for the CDR3: TGTGCCACCAGCCGCGACCTAGCGGGAGAGGAGACCCAGTACTTC. It translates to CATSRDLAGEETQYF.

The chain employs TRBV11-2 and TRBJ2-7, with TRBD2 identical over 7 bases. Trimming took 5 bases from V and 5 from J; bases not matched to a gene: 21. The CDR3 totals 18 residues. The germline V gene encodes CDR1 SGHAT and CDR2 FQNNGV. CDR3 sequence reads: CASSPLELADGGRDEQYV. As DNA, the CDR3 is TGTGCCAGCAGCCCCCTCGAGCTAGCGGATGGAGGGAGAGACGAGCAGTACGTC.

This clonotype was found a few times. The chain has TRBV7-9 and TRBJ2-7; D perhaps matches TRBD1 (5 bases). The V and J ends lost 7 bases and 0 bases respectively, with 19 bases between them. The CDR3 runs 16 residues. CDR1 SEHNR and CDR2 FQNEAQ come from the germline V gene (reference sequence). For the CDR3, the DNA is TGTGCCAGCACCACACAACTGGGGCAAGACTCCTACGAGCAGTACTTC. This sequence encodes CASTTQLGQDSYEQYF.

CDR3 amino acids: CASSILDSRGPQHF. As DNA, the CDR3 is TGTGCCAGTAGTATTTTGGACTCACGGGGGCCCCAGCATTTT. This chain joins TRBV19 and TRBJ1-5; no reliable D call. V was cut by 3 bases and J by 9 bases, with 15 bases left in between. Germline CDR1 reads LNHDA; CDR2 reads SQIVND (reference sequence). The CDR3 totals 14 residues.

The sample holds a few counts of this clonotype. This chain joins TRBV15 and TRBJ1-1; D uncertain. The CDR3 loop spans 14 amino acids. Trimming left V 0 bases short and J 4 bases short, with 9 bases between. Germline V gene data show CDR1 as LNHNV and CDR2 as YYDKDF (reference sequence). CDR3 bases: TGTGCCACCAGCAGAGACCCGGCAGGCACTGAAGCTTTCTTT. This encodes CATSRDPAGTEAFF.

This chain joins TRBV7-2 and TRBJ1-3; no reliable D call. V was trimmed by 4 bases and J by 0 bases, leaving 13 bases between them. The CDR3 runs to 16 residues. Germline V gene data show CDR1 as SGHTA and CDR2 as FQGNSA. The CDR3 is CASSYSLLSSGNTIYF. CDR3 coding DNA: TGTGCCAGCAGCTATTCCCTCCTTAGCTCTGGAAACACCATATATTTT. The full variable domain, rest sourced from reference TRBV7-2 and TRBJ1-3, is GAGVSQSPSNKVTEKGKDVELRCDPISGHTALYWYRQSLGQGLEFLIYFQGNSAPDKSGLPSDRFSAERTGGSVSTLTIQRTQQEDSAVYLCASSYSLLSSGNTIYFGEGSWLTVV.

The chain recombines TRBV5-1 with TRBJ1-2; tentative D call: TRBD1 (5 bases). V was cut by 4 bases and J by 1 base, with 17 bases left in between. The CDR3 loop spans 16 amino acids. Per the germline V gene, CDR1 is SGHRS and CDR2 is YFSETQ. CDR3 DNA sequence: TGCGCCAGCAGCCTGCAACTACGGGGGGGTAACTATGGCTACACCTTC. It yields the protein CASSLQLRGGNYGYTF.

This clonotype was seen a handful of times. The chain recombines TRBV7-2 with TRBJ2-3; the D call may be TRBD1 or TRBD2 (6 bases each). The germline V and J ends were trimmed by 1 base and 6 bases, with 11 bases remaining between them. This CDR3 spans 14 amino acids. CDR1 and CDR2 from the germline V gene are SGHTA and FQGNSA. In DNA, the CDR3 is TGTGCCAGCAGCTTAGGAGGGGGGTCGGATACGCAGTATTTT. Translation gives CASSLGGGSDTQYF.

This chain joins TRBV11-3 and TRBJ1-1, with D possibly TRBD1 on 6 matching bases. Per germline, CDR1 SGHNT and CDR2 YENEEA. The ends were cut back, 5 bases at V and 8 bases at J, with 12 bases in the middle. The CDR3 is 12 amino acids. Written as DNA, the CDR3 is TGTGCCAGCAGCGGTTTCGGGACAGAAGCTTTCTTT. Its translation: CASSGFGTEAFF.

The V and J genes are TRBV4-1 and TRBJ2-1; TRBD2 agrees at 11 bases. From germline, CDR1 is MGHRA and CDR2 YSYEKL. The length of the CDR3 is 20 residues. Trimming cost V 3 bases and J 0 bases; bases outside gene matches: 13. The CDR3 loop is CASSQVLAGVLAGSYNEQFF. DNA of the CDR3: TGCGCCAGCAGCCAGGTACTAGCGGGAGTATTGGCCGGCTCCTACAATGAGCAGTTCTTC.

The gene calls are TRBV5-6 and TRBJ1-2; 9 positions agree with TRBD1. J lost 5 bases, V lost 4 bases, and 12 bases had no gene match. In germline, CDR1 is SGHDT, CDR2 YYEEEE. This CDR3 is 16 amino acids long. The CDR3 sequence: CASSPHTDRGWYGYTF. CDR3 sequence (DNA): TGTGCCAGCAGCCCGCATACTGACAGGGGGTGGTATGGCTACACCTTC. Filled out from reference TRBV5-6 and TRBJ1-2, the complete variable domain reads DAGVTQSPTHLIKTRGQQVTLRCSPKSGHDTVSWYQQALGQGPQFIFQYYEEEERQRGNFPDRFSGHQFPNYSSELNVNALLLGDSALYLCASSPHTDRGWYGYTFGSGTRLTVV.

The chain combines TRBV14 with TRBJ2-7; 13 positions match TRBD2. With 4 bases clipped from V and 3 bases from J, the junction kept 9 bases outside the gene matches. The CDR3 totals 17 residues. Germline lookup yields CDR1 SGHDN and CDR2 FVKESK. Here the CDR3 DNA reads TGTGCCAGCAGCCCGACTAGCGGGAGGACATGGGGCTACGAGCAGTACTTC. The encoded protein is CASSPTSGRTWGYEQYF.

This clonotype has a handful of counts. CDR3 in amino acids: CASSQWSSYNEQFF. The CDR3 nucleotides are TGTGCCAGCAGCCAATGGAGCTCCTACAATGAGCAGTTCTTC. The rearrangement uses TRBV14 and TRBJ2-1; D gene uncertain. The CDR3 length is 14 residues. CDR1 SGHDN and CDR2 FVKESK come from the germline V gene. With 2 bases removed from V and 0 bases from J, the gap between germline ends came to 5 bases.

The chain uses TRBV7-2 and TRBJ2-5; no clear D. V lost 5 bases and J 5 bases, leaving 18 bases between the germline ends. The CDR3 loop spans 15 amino acids. Germline V gives CDR1 SGHTA, CDR2 FQGNSA. CDR3: CASSIGRSVGETQYF. CDR3 in DNA: TGTGCCAGCAGCATCGGACGGAGCGTCGGTGAGACCCAGTACTTC.

This clonotype was detected a few times. The rearrangement links TRBV12-3 or TRBV12-4 to TRBJ2-1, with unresolved D. The CDR3 runs 16 residues. The ends were cut back, 5 bases at V and 6 bases at J, with 20 bases in the middle. The CDR3 spells CASSPPLGEGSNEQFF. The CDR3 region has the DNA TGTGCCAGCAGTCCTCCACTGGGCGAAGGGTCCAATGAGCAGTTCTTC.

This clonotype was recorded at least ten times. The rearrangement uses TRBV7-2 and TRBJ1-2; 8 positions agree with TRBD1. CDR1 SGHTA and CDR2 FQGNSA come from the germline V gene. There are 15 residues in the CDR3. The junction had 11 bases not matched to a gene; V was cut back by 6 bases and J by 5 bases. CDR3 in amino acids: CASRPGTGFQYGYTF. The CDR3 DNA sequence: TGTGCCAGCAGACCCGGGACAGGATTTCAGTATGGCTACACCTTC. The entire variable domain, with the rest obtained from reference TRBV7-2 and TRBJ1-2, is as follows: GAGVSQSPSNKVTEKGKDVELRCDPISGHTALYWYRQSLGQGLEFLIYFQGNSAPDKSGLPSDRFSAERTGGSVSTLTIQRTQQEDSAVYLCASRPGTGFQYGYTFGSGTRLTVV.

V is TRBV7-9 and J is TRBJ2-1, with 13 bases matching TRBD2. This CDR3 has 15 residues. Germline CDR1 is SEHNR and CDR2 is FQNEAQ (reference sequence). The J segment lost 9 bases and the V segment lost 7 bases, leaving 9 bases of the junction unmatched. The CDR3 DNA follows: TGTGCCAGCACCCAGATGGGACTAGCGGGAAGTGAGCAGTTCTTC. It specifies CASTQMGLAGSEQFF.

This clonotype has just a few counts. The chain has TRBV11-2 and TRBJ1-6; possibly TRBD1 for D (6 bases). CDR1 and CDR2 (germline): SGHAT, FQNNGV. The CDR3 totals 16 residues. V lost 4 bases, J lost 8 bases, and 18 bases lay in between. CDR3 amino acids: CASSSWDTGWDSPLHF. The DNA of the CDR3 is TGTGCCAGCAGCTCTTGGGACACCGGATGGGATTCACCCCTCCACTTT.

This clonotype showed up just a few times. The chain is built from TRBV6-6 and TRBJ2-3, with TRBD2 matching over 15 bases. V gave up 4 bases and J gave up 1 base; unmatched junction bases: 12. This CDR3 comprises 20 residues. Germline CDR1 is MNHNY and CDR2 is SVGAGI (reference sequence). DNA for the CDR3: TGTGCCAGCAGTTGGTACGGGACTAGCGGGAGGCACCCCGGCACAGATACGCAGTATTTT. Translating it yields CASSWYGTSGRHPGTDTQYF.

V is TRBV25-1 and J is TRBJ2-1; weak D call: TRBD2 (5 bases). The ends were cut back, 6 bases at V and 7 bases at J, with 10 bases in the middle. The germline V gene encodes CDR1 MGHDK and CDR2 SYGVNS. The CDR3 length is 12 residues. The CDR3 here is CASRTNLNEQFF. The CDR3 bases are TGTGCCAGCAGGACTAATTTGAATGAGCAGTTCTTC.

The chain carries TRBV27 and TRBJ2-1; perhaps TRBD2 as D (6 bases). CDR3 length: 14 residues. CDR1 and CDR2 (germline): MNHEY, SMNVEV (reference sequence). The ends were cut back, 4 bases at V and 3 bases at J, with 10 bases in the middle. DNA of the CDR3: TGTGCCAGCAGTTCTATCGGGAGCTACAATGAGCAGTTCTTC. Its protein product is CASSSIGSYNEQFF.

Turning to this clonotype: Compared with germline, one end of the junction differs, possibly owing to a read error. This chain uses TRBV10-3 with TRBJ1-5, with D uncertain. The CDR3 runs to 16 residues. Per the germline V gene, CDR1 is ENHRY and CDR2 is SYGVKD. CDR3 DNA sequence: TGTGCCATCAGCGAGTCATTTGGGATTGGCAATCAGCCCCAGCATTTT. As protein: CAISESFGIGNQPQHF.

The chain is built from TRBV15 and TRBJ2-3, with 11 positions matching TRBD2. Germline-derived CDR1 and CDR2 are LNHNV and YYDKDF (reference sequence). Unmatched junction bases numbered 5, after V lost 0 bases and J lost 0 bases. The CDR3 sequence is 18 residues long. CDR3 DNA sequence: TGTGCCACCAGCAGAGAGGGACTAGCGGTACTGAGCACAGATACGCAGTATTTT. It codes for CATSREGLAVLSTDTQYF.

The V call is TRBV27, the J call TRBJ2-7, with TRBD2 identical over 12 bases. V lost 4 bases to trimming and J lost 4 bases; unmatched junction nucleotides: 14. Germline lookup yields CDR1 MNHEY and CDR2 SMNVEV (reference sequence). CDR3 length: 18 residues. CDR3 sequence (DNA): TGTGCCAGCAGTTCACCTAGCGGGAGGGTCCCCTGGGTATACGAGCAGTACTTC. Protein sequence: CASSSPSGRVPWVYEQYF.

This clonotype was detected only once. The CDR3 loop is CASSEGRGGEKLFF. In DNA form, the CDR3 reads TGTGCCAGCAGTGAGGGCAGGGGTGGCGAAAAACTGTTTTTT. The chain uses TRBV25-1 and TRBJ1-4; D is perhaps TRBD1 (6 bases). CDR3 size: 14 residues. V lost 3 bases, J lost 8 bases, and 13 bases lay in between. Looked up from germline, CDR1 is MGHDK and CDR2 is SYGVNS.

This clonotype has more than one count but fewer than ten. V usage is TRBV5-5 and J usage is TRBJ2-5; 8 positions agree with TRBD1. Germline assignment: CDR1 SGHKS and CDR2 YYEKEE (reference sequence). V shed 4 bases, J shed 5 bases, and the junction held 7 bases outside the gene matches. The CDR3 consists of 14 residues. The CDR3: CASSPTGAVETQYF. CDR3 DNA sequence: TGTGCCAGCAGCCCGACAGGGGCGGTGGAGACCCAGTACTTC.

This clonotype was picked up a small number of times. The chain employs TRBV4-1 and TRBJ2-7, with 15 nucleotides matching TRBD2. Losses at the gene ends were 5 bases for V and 6 bases for J; bases not matched to a gene: 17. The CDR3 is 19 amino acids. Germline V CDR1 and CDR2: MGHRA, YSYEKL. CDR3 coding DNA: TGCGCCAGCAGCTCTATTCCGGGACTAGCGGGAGGAGAGGGTCTCGAGCAGTACTTC. Its translation is CASSSIPGLAGGEGLEQYF.

This clonotype has ten or more counts. This sequence joins TRBV27 and TRBJ2-3; D possibly uses TRBD1 or TRBD2 (5 bases each). V gave up 6 bases and J gave up 0 bases, with 10 bases separating them. Germline V gives CDR1 MNHEY, CDR2 SMNVEV (reference sequence). This CDR3 has 14 amino acids. The CDR3 region has the DNA TGTGCCAGCAGCTTGGGACCCAGCACAGATACGCAGTATTTT. Translating it yields CASSLGPSTDTQYF.

This clonotype was found many times. The CDR3 DNA sequence: TGTGCCAGCAGCTTAGACAGAAATTCCCGCGGCTATGGCTACACCTTC. Its protein product is CASSLDRNSRGYGYTF. The V gene is TRBV7-2, the J gene TRBJ1-2; no firm D call. The CDR3 has 16 residues. Germline lookup yields CDR1 SGHTA and CDR2 FQGNSA. Trimming left V 1 base short and J 4 bases short, with 16 bases between. Full variable domain (outside the CDR3, taken from reference TRBV7-2 and TRBJ1-2): GAGVSQSPSNKVTEKGKDVELRCDPISGHTALYWYRQSLGQGLEFLIYFQGNSAPDKSGLPSDRFSAERTGGSVSTLTIQRTQQEDSAVYLCASSLDRNSRGYGYTFGSGTRLTVV.

This clonotype was counted a single time. Compared with germline, one end of the junction differs, possibly owing to a read error. The chain joins TRBV27 to TRBJ1-1; no reliable D call. The length of the CDR3 is 16 residues. CDR1 MNHEY and CDR2 SMNVEV come from the germline V gene (reference sequence). The CDR3 DNA is TGTGCCAGCAGTTTAGTGGTTCCCTATATGAACACTGAAGATTTCTTT. This encodes CASSLVVPYMNTEDFF.